The sample holds many counts of the clone carrying this T cell receptor (beta chain). What it binds is not known. The sample comes from a study of CD8 T cells in ankylosing spondylitis. Study-wide findings and caveats: A TCR beta motif of roughly eight highly homologous variants appeared characteristic of ankylosing spondylitis blood. Disease-associated clonotypes exhibited CD8+ identity and were relatively infrequent in peripheral blood. In the blood and synovial fluid of reactive arthritis, some motif variants had been previously reported.

Each CDR3 protein gets one entry after TCRdb re-called the 5' RACE reads with MiXCR. This table holds around 210,000 distinct CDR3 sequences, 8% to 10% found once. V was clipped by 1 base and J by 4 bases, with 13 bases between them. The CDR3 extends over 15 amino acids. Germline CDR1 is SEHNR and CDR2 is FQNEAQ (reference sequence). The clonotype comes from a female donor with ankylosing spondylitis or in good health (not recorded which). The chain has TRBV7-9 and TRBJ1-1, with D tentatively TRBD1 (5 bases). The sample taken for sequencing was blood, either unsorted or a sorted T cell fraction (not recorded which). The chain's CDR3 is CASSLGGGVGTEAFF. The DNA for the CDR3 is TGTGCCAGCAGCTTAGGGGGAGGGGTAGGCACTGAAGCTTTCTTT.